This T cell receptor (beta chain) was observed in a study of T cell repertoires in cytomegalovirus infection. The wider study: Alongside well-studied HLA-B-restricted CMV epitopes, recently identified HLA-C-restricted CMV epitopes were also used. Both CMV infection and a matching HLA type were indicated by public TCR beta signatures.

To note about this clonotype: What it binds is not known.

TCRdb passed the reads through MiXCR, listing each CDR3 protein once. In the table there are 300,000 or so distinct CDR3 sequences, roughly 25% of which are singletons. Study-level results: Clonotypes of TCR beta that were HLA-C-restricted and CMV-specific dominated the ex vivo response.

CDR3 length: 13 amino acids. Looked up from germline, CDR1 is DFQATT and CDR2 is SNEGSKA (reference sequence). With 3 bases clipped from V and 5 bases from J, the junction kept 3 bases outside the gene matches. The source is a human donor in good health (CMV status not recorded). Some clones in this sample may be carry-over from other donors' samples. The chain joins TRBV20-1 to TRBJ1-5; 8 bases match TRBD1. Sequenced material: cultured PBMCs, taken from culture after CMV antigen stimulation. This CDR3 reads CSARVDRDQPQHF. As DNA, the CDR3 is TGCAGTGCTAGGGTGGACAGGGATCAGCCCCAGCATTTT.